This entry lists 13 T cell receptor beta chains sequenced from one sample in a study of tumor-infiltrating lymphocytes in localized non-small cell lung cancer. Repertoires were generated with immunoSEQ multiplex PCR, while TCRdb's copy carries only in-frame clones and drops some. The table has about 11,000 clones, about 86% seen once. Sequencing used uninvolved lung tissue not adjacent to the tumor. These receptors were obtained from a human donor with non-small cell lung cancer.

This chain connects TRBV6-1 to TRBJ1-4, with D uncertain. CDR3 length equals 18 residues. CDR1 and CDR2 from the germline V gene are MNHNS and SASEGT. Trimming stripped 4 bases from V and 9 bases from J, with 27 bases between. The CDR3 here is CASSARERTLLKKKKLFF. CDR3 in DNA: TGTGCCAGCAGTGCCCGGGAGAGGACTTTATTGAAAAAGAAAAAACTGTTTTTT.

V gene TRBV2 combines with J gene TRBJ2-3; TRBD2 aligns across 8 bases. Germline V gene lookup returns CDR1 SNHLY and CDR2 FYNNEI. The CDR3 contains 14 residues. The V and J ends lost 9 bases and 4 bases, in that order; junction bases with no gene match: 9. For the CDR3, the DNA is TGTGCCAGTACCATAAGCGGGGGAGCAGATACGCAGTATTTT. Translating gives CASTISGGADTQYF.

V and J are TRBV10-3 and TRBJ2-3; D might be TRBD1 (6 bases). CDR3 length: 15 amino acids. The V end lost 6 bases, the J end lost 2 bases, and 15 bases lay between the germline ends. Germline loops: CDR1 ENHRY, CDR2 SYGVKD. Here the CDR3 reads CAISDGTGNTDTQYF. The CDR3 region has the DNA TGTGCCATCAGCGACGGTACAGGGAACACAGATACGCAGTATTTT.

The rearrangement uses TRBV19 and TRBJ1-5, with D unclear. Germline V gene data show CDR1 as LNHDA and CDR2 as SQIVND (reference sequence). This CDR3 has 11 residues. Trimming removed 8 bases from V and 5 bases from J, with 7 bases in between. For the CDR3, the DNA is TGTGCCAGTCGAAGGGATCAGCCCCAGCATTTT. It translates to CASRRDQPQHF.

The J gene is TRBJ1-2, the V gene TRBV6-1, with TRBD1 matching over 8 bases. Losses at the gene ends were 6 bases for V and 5 bases for J; bases not matched to a gene: 5. The germline V gene has CDR1 MNHNS and CDR2 SASEGT. This CDR3 comprises 13 residues. The CDR3, as DNA: TGTGCCAGCAGAGGACAGGGTGTGTATGGCTACACCTTC. Protein sequence: CASRGQGVYGYTF.

This chain uses TRBV7-8 with TRBJ1-2, with 12 bases aligning to TRBD1. The V gene end was trimmed by 5 bases and the J gene end by 4 bases; junction bases not matched to a gene: 14. This CDR3 contains 18 residues. Germline V gene sequence: CDR1 SGHVS, CDR2 FQNEAQ. The CDR3 DNA reads TGTGCCAGCAGCCCGTCGGGACAGGGGGCGTCTGTTATCTATGGCTACACCTTC. This encodes CASSPSGQGASVIYGYTF. Combining the CDR3 with reference TRBV7-8 and TRBJ1-2 gives the whole variable domain GAGVSQSPRYKVAKRGQDVALRCDPISGHVSLFWYQQALGQGPEFLTYFQNEAQLDKSGLPSDRFFAERPEGSVSTLKIQRTQQEDSAVYLCASSPSGQGASVIYGYTFGSGTRLTVV.

V gene TRBV23-1 combines with J gene TRBJ1-6; possible D gene TRBD1, 6 bases. TRBV23-1 is known as an ORF, though its function is uncertain. This CDR3 region has 15 residues. Trimming pared 5 bases from V and 5 bases from J, leaving 13 bases between. The CDR3 spells CASSVQGTNNSPLHF. The CDR3 DNA sequence: TGCGCCAGCAGTGTACAGGGAACTAATAATTCACCCCTCCACTTT.

The rearrangement uses TRBV5-4 and TRBJ1-1; D is undetermined. From germline, CDR1 is SGHNT and CDR2 YYREEE (reference sequence). CDR3 length equals 12 residues. V lost 0 bases and J 7 bases, leaving 7 bases between the germline ends. This CDR3 reads CASSLEGIEAFF. CDR3 bases: TGTGCCAGCAGCTTGGAAGGGATTGAAGCTTTCTTT.

V gene TRBV5-5 combines with J gene TRBJ2-1; 14 bases fit TRBD2. The CDR3 totals 15 residues. Germline V CDR1 and CDR2: SGHKS, YYEKEE (reference sequence). V was pared by 3 bases and J by 6 bases, with 2 bases of the junction left unmatched. CDR3: CASSSGLAGGNEQFF. CDR3 in DNA: TGTGCCAGCAGCTCAGGACTAGCGGGGGGCAATGAGCAGTTCTTC.

This chain links TRBV15 with TRBJ2-5; 8 nucleotides line up with TRBD1. Trimming removed 0 bases from V and 1 base from J; junction bases left unmatched: 7. Germline CDR1 LNHNV, CDR2 YYDKDF (reference sequence). The CDR3 sequence is 17 residues long. CDR3 region: CATSRDLSGGFQETQYF. Written as DNA, the CDR3 is TGTGCCACCAGCAGAGATTTGTCAGGGGGCTTCCAAGAGACCCAGTACTTC. The whole variable domain, remainder taken from reference TRBV15 and TRBJ2-5, is DAMVIQNPRYQVTQFGKPVTLSCSQTLNHNVMYWYQQKSSQAPKLLFHYYDKDFNNEADTPDNFQSRRPNTSFCFLDIRSPGLGDTAMYLCATSRDLSGGFQETQYFGPGTRLLVL.

The rearrangement joins TRBV6-6 to TRBJ1-3; no firm D call. The CDR3 runs 16 residues. V gave up 0 bases and J gave up 0 bases, with 9 bases separating them. In germline, CDR1 is MNHNY, CDR2 SVGAGI (reference sequence). The chain's CDR3 is CASSYSRWDSGNTIYF. CDR3 nucleotide sequence: TGTGCCAGCAGTTACTCGAGATGGGACTCTGGAAACACCATATATTTT.

The chain combines TRBV5-1 with TRBJ1-2; weak D call: TRBD1 (5 bases). Trimming took 4 bases from V and 4 from J, leaving 11 bases between them. The CDR3 consists of 13 residues. Germline V gene lookup returns CDR1 SGHRS and CDR2 YFSETQ. This CDR3 reads CASSPQGGYGYTF. The CDR3 DNA is TGCGCCAGCAGCCCCCAGGGAGGCTATGGCTACACCTTC.

The CDR3 sequence: CASSPQGGLTYEQYF. In DNA, the CDR3 is TGTGCCAGCTCACCTCAGGGAGGGTTGACCTACGAGCAGTACTTC. V is TRBV18 and J is TRBJ2-7; TRBD2 aligns across 7 bases. There are 15 residues in the CDR3. Per germline, CDR1 KGHSH and CDR2 LQKENI. V was pared by 3 bases and J by 2 bases, with 7 bases of the junction left unmatched.